Reported below is one T cell receptor (beta chain). Antigen: not known. The sample comes from a study of T cell responses to AZD1222 COVID-19 vaccine. J lost 5 bases, V lost 4 bases, and 11 bases had no gene match. Germline-derived CDR1 and CDR2 are SGHRS and YFSETQ. This CDR3 is built from 15 residues. Study observations and caveats: Nearly half of spike-specific TCRs reportedly target variant regions that are unmutated in the B.1.351 and B.1.1.7 variants. Clonal diversity was possibly underestimated, and the donors were mostly white British, with more females. Spike-specific TCR breadth and depth both grew after two AZD1222 doses.

The data were produced by immunoSEQ multiplex PCR, yet TCRdb's version contains in-frame clones alone and is incomplete. Of over 150,000 clones in the sample, around 87% were seen once. This receptor was taken from an adult who received the AZD1222 COVID-19 vaccine. The sequencing here drew on peripheral blood, taken 28 days after the second AZD1222 dose. This chain joins TRBV5-1 and TRBJ2-5, with 7 bases lining up with TRBD1. Written as DNA, the CDR3 is TGCGCCAGCAGCGACTCGGGACAGACAGGGGAGACCCAGTACTTC. It codes for CASSDSGQTGETQYF.